This T cell receptor (beta chain) was obtained from a study of CXCR3-negative and CXCR3-positive naive CD8 T cells. Carrying UMI labels, the TRB cDNA libraries were prepared through 5' RACE. From the 5' RACE reads, TCRdb lists one entry per CDR3 protein and no DNA. This sample's clone table lists 6,000 to 7,000 distinct CDR3 sequences. Whole-study findings and limits: Fresh PBMCs were used in most assays, and CXCR3 expression partially decreased after cryopreservation. Hydrophobicity was higher for TRB CDR3s found in CXCR3-positive naive cells than in CXCR3-negative naive cells.

This clonotype is called medium-sized based on its frequency. As yet, its antigen is unknown. Source material: naive CXCR3+ CD8+ T cells from blood. As for subset: CD45RO-CCR7+CD27+CD95- naive CD8+ T cells expressing CXCR3 (TNR3+). This receptor was obtained from a human donor in good health. Some clones in this sample may be carry-over from other donors' samples.

The CDR3 is CASSWSGTTEAFF. The chain is built from TRBV27 and TRBJ1-1. This CDR3 region has 13 residues. Germline V gives CDR1 MNHEY, CDR2 SMNVEV (reference sequence).